This TCR beta chain appears in the sequencing data of a study of CD8 T cells in Susac syndrome. CDR3 size: 18 residues. Deletions cut 0 bases from V and 3 bases from J, with 20 bases between. Germline V gene lookup returns CDR1 MNHEY and CDR2 SVGAGI. After extraction with the RNeasy kit, roughly 0.45 to 1 ug of the RNA was reverse transcribed using random hexamers. Amplification of TCR beta CDR3 was carried out by immunoSEQ multiplex PCR, which covered 54 Vbeta and 13 Jbeta segments. One entry per CDR3 protein results from TCRdb running MiXCR on the immunoSEQ multiplex PCR reads. The data show about 66,000 distinct CDR3 sequences, around 96% seen once.

Sequencing was done on a sample of CD8+ T cells from PBMCs. The J gene is TRBJ1-2, the V gene TRBV6-5; TRBD1 might be the D (6 bases). The clonotype was recovered from a human donor with multiple sclerosis. The CDR3, as DNA: TGTGCCAGCAGTTACTCGCCGCGGGCAGGGGAAGGAGACTATGGCTACACCTTC. Translated: CASSYSPRAGEGDYGYTF.